This TCR beta chain derives from a study of technical replicates of blood from four donors. This CDR3 spans 15 amino acids. CDR1 is KGHSH and CDR2 is LQKENI in the germline V gene. Trimming took 6 bases from V and 9 from J; bases not matched to a gene: 10. Clones were sequenced by immunoSEQ multiplex PCR, and TCRdb holds only the in-frame ones, with some missing. The sample lists tens of thousands of clones; about 92% were seen once. The receptor comes from a human donor in good health. Material: T cells isolated from PBMCs. The chain recombines TRBV18 with TRBJ2-1, with TRBD2 identical over 11 bases. In DNA, the CDR3 is TGTGCCAGCTCCGCGACTAGCGGGATTCCGGCTGAGCAGTTCTTC. The encoded protein is CASSATSGIPAEQFF.